One and the same sample provided the 9 T cell receptor beta chains below, sequenced in a study of T cell responses to AZD1222 COVID-19 vaccine (dated by TCRdb to 2020 to 2022). Library creation used the immunoSEQ multiplex PCR assay. TCRdb limited this immuneACCESS table to in-frame rearrangements with V and J called. A share of clones is missing; checked studies link under half to unresolved V genes, and the rest is unexplained. The sample includes 70,000 or so clones, with around four fifths observed a single time. The leading ten clones occupy more than 20% of the sample. The meaning of the sample's time point label: about 28 days (+/-7) after the second vaccine dose. The sample consisted of peripheral blood, taken 28 days after the second AZD1222 dose. The source of these receptors is an adult who received the AZD1222 COVID-19 vaccine.

The chain employs TRBV7-9 and TRBJ1-4, with 9 bases fitting TRBD1. Trimming removed 8 bases from V and 4 bases from J; junction bases left unmatched: 5. CDR3 length equals 14 residues. Germline CDR1 SEHNR, CDR2 FQNEAQ (reference sequence). The DNA of the CDR3 is TGTGCCAGCTACAGGACAGGGGATAATGAAAAACTGTTTTTT. This codes for CASYRTGDNEKLFF.

The chain has TRBV3-1 (or the pseudogene TRBV3-2) and TRBJ2-1; the match to TRBD2 covers 8 bases. This CDR3 contains 15 residues. From germline, CDR1 is LGHDT and CDR2 YNNKEL (reference sequence). Germline trimming cut 1 base from V and 4 bases from J; bases unmatched to any gene: 3. The CDR3 here is CASSQGRGAYNEQFF. CDR3 sequence (DNA): TGTGCCAGCAGCCAAGGGCGGGGGGCTTACAATGAGCAGTTCTTC.

The rearrangement links TRBV12-3 or TRBV12-4 to TRBJ1-2; the D is unclear. This CDR3 has 11 residues. Trimming left V 0 bases short and J 8 bases short, with 4 bases between. The chain's CDR3 is CASSLAGGYTF. The CDR3 DNA reads as TGTGCCAGCAGTTTAGCAGGGGGCTACACCTTC.

CDR3 region: CASTQGWTEAFF. DNA of the CDR3: TGTGCCAGCACCCAGGGGTGGACTGAAGCTTTCTTT. The rearrangement joins TRBV28 to TRBJ1-1, with D possibly being TRBD1 (6 bases). Germline CDR1 is MDHEN and CDR2 is SYDVKM. Trimming took off 7 bases at V and 5 bases at J, with 11 bases between the two ends. CDR3 length: 12 residues.

V usage is TRBV24-1 and J usage is TRBJ2-2; D remains ambiguous. The V gene lost 1 base and the J gene lost 7 bases, with 9 bases spanning the gap. This CDR3 comprises 14 residues. Germline assignment: CDR1 KGHDR and CDR2 SFDVKD. The CDR3 nucleotides read TGTGCCACCAGTGATTTCGATGGTAGCGGGGAGCTGTTTTTT. It encodes CATSDFDGSGELFF.

The rearrangement uses TRBV5-1 and TRBJ2-1; the D is unclear. CDR3 size: 15 residues. Germline CDR1 SGHRS, CDR2 YFSETQ. The germline V and J ends were trimmed by 2 bases and 8 bases, with 17 bases remaining between them. CDR3 DNA: TGCGCCAGCAGCTTTACCGGGTCGCCGTGGGATGAGCAGTTCTTC. The encoded protein is CASSFTGSPWDEQFF.

This rearrangement joins TRBV3-1 (or the pseudogene TRBV3-2) to TRBJ1-4; unclear D gene. Per germline, CDR1 LGHDT and CDR2 YNNKEL (reference sequence). Deletions cut 6 bases from V and 3 bases from J, with 11 bases between. CDR3 length: 14 amino acids. CDR3 nucleotide sequence: TGTGCCAGCAGTTTTCACGAACCTAATGAAAAACTGTTTTTT. Protein product: CASSFHEPNEKLFF.

This chain joins TRBV16 and TRBJ1-1; 7 bases align to TRBD1. V gave up 4 bases and J gave up 5 bases; unmatched junction bases: 7. This CDR3 spans 14 amino acids. CDR1 is KGHSY and CDR2 is FQNENV in the germline V gene. The CDR3: CASSRTQGWTEAFF. In DNA, the CDR3 is TGTGCCAGCAGCCGAACACAGGGGTGGACTGAAGCTTTCTTT.

This sequence joins TRBV27 and TRBJ1-5, with D unresolved. Trimming removed 3 bases from V and 3 bases from J, with 9 bases in between. Germline CDR1 is MNHEY and CDR2 is SMNVEV (reference sequence). The CDR3 is 14 amino acids. The DNA of the CDR3 is TGTGCCAGCAGTTTTAGCACAGACAATCAGCCCCAGCATTTT. This sequence encodes CASSFSTDNQPQHF.